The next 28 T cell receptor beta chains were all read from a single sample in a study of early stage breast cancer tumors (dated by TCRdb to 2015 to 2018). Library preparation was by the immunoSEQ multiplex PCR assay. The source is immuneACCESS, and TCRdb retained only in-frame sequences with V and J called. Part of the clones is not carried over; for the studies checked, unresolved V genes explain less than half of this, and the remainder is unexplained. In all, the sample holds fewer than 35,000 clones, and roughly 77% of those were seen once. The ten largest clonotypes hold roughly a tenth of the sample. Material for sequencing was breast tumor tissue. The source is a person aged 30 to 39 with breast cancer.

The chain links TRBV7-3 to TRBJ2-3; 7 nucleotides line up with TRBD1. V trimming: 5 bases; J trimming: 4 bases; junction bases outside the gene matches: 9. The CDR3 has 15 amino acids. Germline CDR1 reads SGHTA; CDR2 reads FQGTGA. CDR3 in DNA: TGTGCCAGCAGCCATTCCCGGGACAGCCCAGATACGCAGTATTTT. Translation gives CASSHSRDSPDTQYF.

The CDR3 DNA is TGTGCCAGCAGAGGAGGGTCCCCCTATGGCTACACCTTC. Amino acid sequence: CASRGGSPYGYTF. The chain carries TRBV5-6 and TRBJ1-2; no clear D gene. The CDR3 has 13 residues. CDR1 and CDR2 (germline): SGHDT, YYEEEE. The ends were cut back, 5 bases at V and 4 bases at J, with 12 bases in the middle.

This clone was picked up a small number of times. The CDR3 spells CASSYSGRASTDTQYF. CDR3 DNA: TGTGCCAGCAGCTATAGCGGGAGGGCCAGCACAGATACGCAGTATTTT. J is TRBJ2-3 and V is TRBV5-4, with TRBD2 matching over 11 bases. Germline V gene lookup returns CDR1 SGHNT and CDR2 YYREEE (reference sequence). The CDR3 loop spans 16 amino acids. Unmatched junction bases numbered 3, after V lost 3 bases and J lost 0 bases.

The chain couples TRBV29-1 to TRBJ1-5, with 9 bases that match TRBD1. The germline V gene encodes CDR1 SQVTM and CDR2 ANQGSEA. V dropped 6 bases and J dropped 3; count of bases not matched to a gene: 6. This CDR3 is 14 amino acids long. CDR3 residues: CSVGQGNNNQPQHF. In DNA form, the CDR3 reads TGCAGCGTCGGACAGGGGAATAACAATCAGCCCCAGCATTTT.

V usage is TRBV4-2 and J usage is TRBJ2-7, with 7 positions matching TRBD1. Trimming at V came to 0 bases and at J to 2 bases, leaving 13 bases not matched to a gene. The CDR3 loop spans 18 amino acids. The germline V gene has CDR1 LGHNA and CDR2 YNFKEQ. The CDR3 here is CASSQDPQGVTSAYEQYF. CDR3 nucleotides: TGTGCCAGCAGCCAAGATCCCCAGGGGGTGACTTCCGCCTACGAGCAGTACTTC.

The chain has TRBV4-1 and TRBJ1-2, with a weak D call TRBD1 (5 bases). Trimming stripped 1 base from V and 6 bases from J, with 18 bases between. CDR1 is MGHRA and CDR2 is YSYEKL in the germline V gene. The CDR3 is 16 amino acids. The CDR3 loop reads CASSQGLSGTLDGYTF. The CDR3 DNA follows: TGCGCCAGCAGCCAAGGTTTATCAGGGACGCTGGATGGCTACACCTTC.

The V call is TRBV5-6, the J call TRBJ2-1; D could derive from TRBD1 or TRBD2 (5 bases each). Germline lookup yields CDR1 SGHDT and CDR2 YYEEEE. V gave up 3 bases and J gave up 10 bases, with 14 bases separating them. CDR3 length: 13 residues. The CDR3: CASSSGTLGEQFF. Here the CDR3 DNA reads TGTGCCAGCAGCTCCGGGACCCTCGGCGAGCAGTTCTTC.

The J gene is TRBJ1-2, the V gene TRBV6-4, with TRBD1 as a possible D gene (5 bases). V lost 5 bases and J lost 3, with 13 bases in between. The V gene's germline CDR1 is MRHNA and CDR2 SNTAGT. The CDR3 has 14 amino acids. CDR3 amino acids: CASSPAGSHYGYTF. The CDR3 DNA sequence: TGTGCCAGCAGTCCGGCAGGGTCCCACTATGGCTACACCTTC.

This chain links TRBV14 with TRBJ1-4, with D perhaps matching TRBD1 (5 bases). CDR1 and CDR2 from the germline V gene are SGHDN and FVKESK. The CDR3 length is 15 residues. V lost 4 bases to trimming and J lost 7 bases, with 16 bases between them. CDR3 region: CASSPMIGGSEKLFF. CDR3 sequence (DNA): TGTGCCAGCAGCCCTATGATTGGGGGAAGTGAAAAACTGTTTTTT.

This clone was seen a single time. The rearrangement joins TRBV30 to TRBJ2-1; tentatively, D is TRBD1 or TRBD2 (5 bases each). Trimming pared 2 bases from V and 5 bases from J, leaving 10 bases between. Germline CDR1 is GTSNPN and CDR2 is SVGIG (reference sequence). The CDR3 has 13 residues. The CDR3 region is CAWSWDENNEQFF. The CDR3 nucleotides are TGTGCCTGGAGTTGGGACGAGAACAATGAGCAGTTCTTC.

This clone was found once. The CDR3 loop is CASSPMAGLLNHEQFF. CDR3 DNA: TGTGCCAGCAGCCCGATGGCGGGACTTCTCAATCATGAGCAGTTCTTC. This sequence joins TRBV7-9 and TRBJ2-1; TRBD2 is a possible D gene (6 bases). CDR1 is SEHNR, CDR2 FQNEAQ, per germline (reference sequence). Trimming cost V 5 bases and J 8 bases, with 22 bases left between them. CDR3 length equals 16 residues.

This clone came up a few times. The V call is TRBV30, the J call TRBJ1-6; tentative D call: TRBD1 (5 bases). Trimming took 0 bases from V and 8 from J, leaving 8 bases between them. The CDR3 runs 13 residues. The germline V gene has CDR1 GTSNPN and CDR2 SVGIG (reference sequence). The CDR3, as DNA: TGTGCCTGGAGTGTACAAGGGGATTCACCCCTCCACTTT. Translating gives CAWSVQGDSPLHF.

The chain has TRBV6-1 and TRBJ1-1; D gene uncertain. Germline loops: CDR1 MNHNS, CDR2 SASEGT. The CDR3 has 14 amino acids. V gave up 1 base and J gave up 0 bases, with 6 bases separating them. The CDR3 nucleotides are TGTGCCAGCAGTGAAGTCCCTATGAACACTGAAGCTTTCTTT. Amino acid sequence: CASSEVPMNTEAFF.

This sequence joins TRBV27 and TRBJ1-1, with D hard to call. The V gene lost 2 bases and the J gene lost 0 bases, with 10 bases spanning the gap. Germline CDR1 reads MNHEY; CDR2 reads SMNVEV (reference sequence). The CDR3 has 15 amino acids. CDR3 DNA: TGTGCCAGCAGTTTACGGGGAACCATGAACACTGAAGCTTTCTTT. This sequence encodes CASSLRGTMNTEAFF.

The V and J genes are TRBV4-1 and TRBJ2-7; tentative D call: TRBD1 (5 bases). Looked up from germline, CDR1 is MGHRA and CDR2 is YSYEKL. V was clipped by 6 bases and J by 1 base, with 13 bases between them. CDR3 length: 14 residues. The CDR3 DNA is TGCGCCAGCAGTGTCAGGGTGGAATCCTACGAGCAGTACTTC. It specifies CASSVRVESYEQYF.

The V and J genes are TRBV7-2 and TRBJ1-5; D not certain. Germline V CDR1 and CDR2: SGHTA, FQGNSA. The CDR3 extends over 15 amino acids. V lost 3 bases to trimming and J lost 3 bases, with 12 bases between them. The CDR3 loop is CASSLDPGPNQPQHF. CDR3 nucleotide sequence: TGTGCCAGCAGCTTGGATCCAGGACCCAATCAGCCCCAGCATTTT.

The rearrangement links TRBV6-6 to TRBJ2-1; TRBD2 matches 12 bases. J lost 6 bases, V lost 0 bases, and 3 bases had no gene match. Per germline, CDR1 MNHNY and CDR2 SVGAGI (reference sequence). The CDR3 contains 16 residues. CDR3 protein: CASSYSLAGGPNEQFF. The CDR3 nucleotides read TGTGCCAGCAGTTACTCGCTAGCGGGAGGGCCCAATGAGCAGTTCTTC.

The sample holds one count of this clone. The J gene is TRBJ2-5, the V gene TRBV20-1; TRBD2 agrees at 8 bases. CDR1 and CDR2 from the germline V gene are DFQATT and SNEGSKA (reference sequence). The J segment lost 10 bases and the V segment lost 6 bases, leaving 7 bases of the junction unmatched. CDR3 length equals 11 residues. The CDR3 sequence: CSATGLGNQYF. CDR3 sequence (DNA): TGCAGTGCAACGGGACTAGGTAACCAGTACTTC.

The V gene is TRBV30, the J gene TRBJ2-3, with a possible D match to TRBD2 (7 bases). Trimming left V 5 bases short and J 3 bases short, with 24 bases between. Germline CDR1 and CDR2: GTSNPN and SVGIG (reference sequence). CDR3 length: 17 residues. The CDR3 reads CAWGRGLGAGVTDTQYF. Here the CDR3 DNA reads TGTGCCTGGGGAAGGGGCCTGGGGGCGGGAGTTACAGATACGCAGTATTTT.

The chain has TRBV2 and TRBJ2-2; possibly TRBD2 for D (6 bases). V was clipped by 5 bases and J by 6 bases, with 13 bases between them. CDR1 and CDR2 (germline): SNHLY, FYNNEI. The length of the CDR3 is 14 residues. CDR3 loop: CASSFFGGAGELFF. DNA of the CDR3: TGTGCCAGCAGTTTCTTCGGCGGGGCCGGGGAGCTGTTTTTT.

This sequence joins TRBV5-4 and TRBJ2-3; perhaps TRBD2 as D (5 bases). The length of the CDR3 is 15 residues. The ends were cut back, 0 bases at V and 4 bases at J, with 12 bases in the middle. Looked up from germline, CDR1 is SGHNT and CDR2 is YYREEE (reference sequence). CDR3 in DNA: TGTGCCAGCAGCTTGGAGGGAGACTGGTCAGATACGCAGTATTTT. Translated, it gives CASSLEGDWSDTQYF.

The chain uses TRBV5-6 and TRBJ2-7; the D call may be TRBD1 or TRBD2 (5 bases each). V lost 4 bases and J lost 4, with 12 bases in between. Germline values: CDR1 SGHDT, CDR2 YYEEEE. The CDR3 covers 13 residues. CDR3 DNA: TGTGCCAGCAGCCCGGGGACCCCTTACGAGCAGTACTTC. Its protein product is CASSPGTPYEQYF.

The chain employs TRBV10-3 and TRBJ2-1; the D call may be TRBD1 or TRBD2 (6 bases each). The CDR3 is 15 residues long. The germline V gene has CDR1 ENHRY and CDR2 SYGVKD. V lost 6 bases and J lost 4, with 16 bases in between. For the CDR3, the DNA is TGTGCCATCAGGTCAGCGGGCACAGGGTACAATGAGCAGTTCTTC. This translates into CAIRSAGTGYNEQFF.

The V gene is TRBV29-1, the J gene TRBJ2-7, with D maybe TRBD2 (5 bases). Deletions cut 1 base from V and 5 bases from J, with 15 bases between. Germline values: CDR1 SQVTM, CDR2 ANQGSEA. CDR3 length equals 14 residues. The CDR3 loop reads CSVEGRTYADEQYF. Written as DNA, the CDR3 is TGCAGCGTTGAAGGCCGGACTTACGCGGACGAGCAGTACTTC.

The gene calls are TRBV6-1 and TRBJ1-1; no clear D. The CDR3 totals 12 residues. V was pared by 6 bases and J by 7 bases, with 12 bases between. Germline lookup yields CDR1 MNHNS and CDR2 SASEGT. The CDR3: CASRTETGEAFF. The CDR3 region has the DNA TGTGCCAGCAGGACGGAGACGGGTGAAGCTTTCTTT.

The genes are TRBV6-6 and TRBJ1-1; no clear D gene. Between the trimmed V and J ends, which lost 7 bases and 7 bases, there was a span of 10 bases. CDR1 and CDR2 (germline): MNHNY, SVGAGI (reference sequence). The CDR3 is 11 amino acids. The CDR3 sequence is CASILQSEAFF. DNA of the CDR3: TGTGCCAGCATTTTACAGAGTGAAGCTTTCTTT.

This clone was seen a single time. This CDR3 reads CATGVGVTRQETQYF. As DNA, the CDR3 is TGTGCCACTGGGGTTGGAGTCACCAGACAAGAGACCCAGTACTTC. The chain links TRBV15 to TRBJ2-5, with no clear D. CDR1 is LNHNV and CDR2 is YYDKDF in the germline V gene (reference sequence). This CDR3 spans 15 amino acids. V lost 9 bases and J 2 bases, leaving 19 bases between the germline ends.

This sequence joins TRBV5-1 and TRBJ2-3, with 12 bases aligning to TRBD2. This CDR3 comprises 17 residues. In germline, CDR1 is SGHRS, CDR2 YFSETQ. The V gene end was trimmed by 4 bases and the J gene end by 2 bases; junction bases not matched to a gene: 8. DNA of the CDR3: TGCGCCAGCAGCAGGGGGGGACTAGCGGGTACCACAGATACGCAGTATTTT. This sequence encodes CASSRGGLAGTTDTQYF. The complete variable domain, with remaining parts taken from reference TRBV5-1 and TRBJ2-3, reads KAGVTQTPRYLIKTRGQQVTLSCSPISGHRSVSWYQQTPGQGLQFLFEYFSETQRNKGNFPGRFSGRQFSNSRSEMNVSTLELGDSALYLCASSRGGLAGTTDTQYFGPGTRLTVL.